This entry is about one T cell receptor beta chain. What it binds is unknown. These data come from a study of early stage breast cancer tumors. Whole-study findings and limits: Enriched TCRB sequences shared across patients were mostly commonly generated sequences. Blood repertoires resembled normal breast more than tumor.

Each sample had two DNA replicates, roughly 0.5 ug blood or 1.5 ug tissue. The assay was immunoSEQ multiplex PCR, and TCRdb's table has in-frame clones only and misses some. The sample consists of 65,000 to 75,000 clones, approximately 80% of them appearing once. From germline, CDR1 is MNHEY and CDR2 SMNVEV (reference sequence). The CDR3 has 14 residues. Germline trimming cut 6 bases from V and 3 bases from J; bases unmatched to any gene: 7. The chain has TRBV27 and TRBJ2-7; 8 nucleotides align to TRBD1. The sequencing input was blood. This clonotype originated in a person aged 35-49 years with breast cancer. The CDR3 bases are TGTGCCAGCAGCGGTGGACAGGGCATCTACGAGCAGTACTTC. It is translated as CASSGGQGIYEQYF.